This is a list of T cell receptor beta chains from one sample in a study of control samples from healthy donors and cancer patients. The assay was immunoSEQ multiplex PCR, and TCRdb's table has in-frame clones only and misses some. In the table there are roughly 150,000 clones, nearly 95% of which are singletons. Sequencing used blood. The receptors originated from a man aged 45-60 years in good health. CDR3s include the opening cysteine and the closing phenylalanine or tryptophan. The order of the fields is V gene, D gene, clone size, CDR3 protein. D genes are given only for firm matches. Where a row states a size, it is once, few, many or the class of an expanded clone; other rows omit it.

TRBV10-1 | NA | NA | CASSESWLPGPSTDTQYF
TRBV27 | NA | NA | CASRPGGVESNQPQHF
TRBV18 | NA | NA | CASSPPGGNTEAFF
TRBV3-1/TRBV3-2 | NA | NA | CASSDNRRTQYF
TRBV24-1 | NA | NA | CATIGESTDTQYF
TRBV5-1 | NA | NA | CASSLEVGGMGETQYF
TRBV3-1/TRBV3-2 | NA | NA | CASSQIGQRGEQYF
TRBV2 | NA | NA | CASSVDYEQYF
TRBV6-5 | NA | NA | CASSTRGSPDEQYF
TRBV21-1 | NA | NA | CASSKGRTLAKNIQYF
TRBV11-2 | NA | NA | CASSSGQGLGEQYF
TRBV24-1 | NA | NA | CATSGVGPSTDTQYF
TRBV29-1 | TRBD1 | NA | CSVRQGGEQYF
TRBV10-3 | TRBD2 | once | CAISGGGNEQFF
TRBV19 | TRBD1 | once | CATRSGGFDHEQYF
TRBV28 | TRBD1 | NA | CASSHDRGGNEKLFF
TRBV3-1/TRBV3-2 | NA | NA | CASSPGGSSNQPQHF
TRBV5-4 | TRBD1 | NA | CASSWTGGADTEAFF
TRBV12-3/TRBV12-4 | TRBD1 | few | CASGDRVQETQYF
TRBV13 | TRBD1 | NA | CASSLEGTDYNEQFF